This record covers a single TCR beta chain. The antigen is undetermined. Trimming cost V 0 bases and J 1 base; bases outside gene matches: 0. The CDR3 has 17 amino acids. CDR1 and CDR2 from the germline V gene are SGDLS and YYNGEE. This specimen belongs to a study of cytomegalovirus exposure and HLA in healthy donors. 60 Vbeta and 13 Jbeta primers were used in PCR. Sequencing used immunoSEQ multiplex PCR; TCRdb keeps in-frame clones, though not all of them. This table holds 200,000 to 250,000 clones, about 83% found once. Healthy donors of bone marrow made up the group. Study results and limitations: Most subjects had HLA-A and HLA-B alleles reportedly predicted accurately by TCR beta sequences. Researchers reported in a later analysis that a missense DCLRE1C variant was tied to TCR beta V- and J-gene trimming.

The genes are TRBV9 and TRBJ2-3, with 15 nucleotides matching TRBD2. The receptor comes from a human donor in good health. The specimen sequenced was PBMCs. CDR3 bases: TGTGCCAGCAGCGTAGGGACTAGCGGGAGGGGCACAGATACGCAGTATTTT. This translates into CASSVGTSGRGTDTQYF.